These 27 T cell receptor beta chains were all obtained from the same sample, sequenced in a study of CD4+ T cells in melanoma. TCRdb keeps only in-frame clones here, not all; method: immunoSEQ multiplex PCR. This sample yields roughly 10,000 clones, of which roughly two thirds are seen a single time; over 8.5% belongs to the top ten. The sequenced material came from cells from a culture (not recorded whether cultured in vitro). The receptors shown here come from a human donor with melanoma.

DNA of the CDR3: TGTGCCAGCAGCCACCGAGGGGGGGTCCCCTCGAGTGAGCAGTTCTTC. Encoded protein: CASSHRGGVPSSEQFF. The chain joins TRBV14 to TRBJ2-1, with D possibly matching TRBD2 (7 bases). CDR3 size: 16 residues. V lost 3 bases to trimming and J lost 9 bases, with 21 bases between them. Germline CDR1 reads SGHDN; CDR2 reads FVKESK.

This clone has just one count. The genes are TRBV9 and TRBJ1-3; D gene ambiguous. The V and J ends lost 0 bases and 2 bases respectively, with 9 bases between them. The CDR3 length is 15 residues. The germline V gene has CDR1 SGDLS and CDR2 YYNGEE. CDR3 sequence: CASSVASGPGNTIYF. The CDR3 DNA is TGTGCCAGCAGCGTAGCATCGGGCCCTGGAAACACCATATATTTT. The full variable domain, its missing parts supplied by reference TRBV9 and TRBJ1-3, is DSGVTQTPKHLITATGQRVTLRCSPRSGDLSVYWYQQSLDQGLQFLIQYYNGEERAKGNILERFSAQQFPDLHSELNLSSLELGDSALYFCASSVASGPGNTIYFGEGSWLTVV.

The CDR3, as DNA: TGTGCCAGCAGCAACCGGGACAGGGCCCACTACGAGCAGTACTTC. As protein: CASSNRDRAHYEQYF. This chain uses TRBV21-1 with TRBJ2-7; the D call TRBD1 from the table was never checked on the DNA. TRBV21-1 is a pseudogene locus. The CDR3 has 15 residues.

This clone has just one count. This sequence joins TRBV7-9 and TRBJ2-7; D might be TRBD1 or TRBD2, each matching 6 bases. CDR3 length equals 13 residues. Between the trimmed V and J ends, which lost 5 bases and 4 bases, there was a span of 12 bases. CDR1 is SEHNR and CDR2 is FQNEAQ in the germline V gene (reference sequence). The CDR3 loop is CASSPGAYYEQYF. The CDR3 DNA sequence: TGTGCCAGCAGCCCGGGGGCCTATTACGAGCAGTACTTC. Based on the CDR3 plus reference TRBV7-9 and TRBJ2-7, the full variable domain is DTGVSQNPRHKITKRGQNVTFRCDPISEHNRLYWYRQTLGQGPEFLTYFQNEAQLEKSRLLSDRFSAERPKGSFSTLEIQRTEQGDSAMYLCASSPGAYYEQYFGPGTRLTVT.

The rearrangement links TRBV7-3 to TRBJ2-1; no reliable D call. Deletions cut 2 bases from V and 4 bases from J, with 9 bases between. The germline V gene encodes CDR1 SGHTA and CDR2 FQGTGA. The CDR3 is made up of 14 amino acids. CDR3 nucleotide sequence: TGTGCCAGCAGCTTATCAGGCGGATACAATGAGCAGTTCTTC. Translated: CASSLSGGYNEQFF. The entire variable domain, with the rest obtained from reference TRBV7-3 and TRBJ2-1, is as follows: GAGVSQTPSNKVTEKGKYVELRCDPISGHTALYWYRQSLGQGPEFLIYFQGTGAADDSGLPNDRFFAVRPEGSVSTLKIQRTERGDSAVYLCASSLSGGYNEQFFGPGTRLTVL.

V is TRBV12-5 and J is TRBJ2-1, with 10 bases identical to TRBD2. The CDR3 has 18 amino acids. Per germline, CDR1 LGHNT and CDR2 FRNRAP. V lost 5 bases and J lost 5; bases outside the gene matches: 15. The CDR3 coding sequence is TGTGCTAGTGGTCCCCGGGGACGGGGACTAGCGATTAACAATGAGCAGTTCTTC. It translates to CASGPRGRGLAINNEQFF.

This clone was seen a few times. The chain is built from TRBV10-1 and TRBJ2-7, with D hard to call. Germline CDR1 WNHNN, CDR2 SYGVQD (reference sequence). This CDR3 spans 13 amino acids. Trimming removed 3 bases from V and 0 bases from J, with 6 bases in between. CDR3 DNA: TGCGCCAGCAGTGAACGGAGCTCCTACGAGCAGTACTTC. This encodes CASSERSSYEQYF.

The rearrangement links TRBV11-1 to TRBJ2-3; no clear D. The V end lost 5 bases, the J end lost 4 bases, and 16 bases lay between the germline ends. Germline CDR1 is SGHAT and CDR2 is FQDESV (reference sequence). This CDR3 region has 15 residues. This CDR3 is CASSLGRLMADTQYF. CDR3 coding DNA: TGTGCCAGCAGCCTTGGACGCCTAATGGCAGATACGCAGTATTTT.

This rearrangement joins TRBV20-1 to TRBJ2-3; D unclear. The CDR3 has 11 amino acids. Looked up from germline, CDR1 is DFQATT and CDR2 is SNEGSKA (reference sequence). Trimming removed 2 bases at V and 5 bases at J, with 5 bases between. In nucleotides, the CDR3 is TGCAGTGCTAGAAATCAAGATACGCAGTATTTT. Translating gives CSARNQDTQYF.

The CDR3 is CASGPFNKDTQYF. CDR3 nucleotides: TGTGCCAGCGGGCCCTTTAACAAGGATACGCAGTATTTT. The V and J genes are TRBV2 and TRBJ2-3; D uncertain. Trimming shortened V by 8 bases and J by 6 bases, and 15 bases separated the two germline ends. CDR3 size: 13 residues. Germline V gene data show CDR1 as SNHLY and CDR2 as FYNNEI.

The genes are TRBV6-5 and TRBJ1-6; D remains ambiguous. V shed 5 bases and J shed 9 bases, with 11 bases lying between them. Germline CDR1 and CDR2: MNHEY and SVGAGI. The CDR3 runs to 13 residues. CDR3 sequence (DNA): TGTGCCAGCAGTAACCGTCCCTTTTCACCCCTCCACTTT. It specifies CASSNRPFSPLHF.

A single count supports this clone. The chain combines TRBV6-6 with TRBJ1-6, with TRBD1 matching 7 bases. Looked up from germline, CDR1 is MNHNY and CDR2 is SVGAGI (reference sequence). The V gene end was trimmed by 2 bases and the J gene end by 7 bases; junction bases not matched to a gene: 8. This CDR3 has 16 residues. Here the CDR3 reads CASSYPNRGRNSPLHF. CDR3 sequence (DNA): TGTGCCAGCAGTTACCCGAACAGGGGTCGGAATTCACCCCTCCACTTT.

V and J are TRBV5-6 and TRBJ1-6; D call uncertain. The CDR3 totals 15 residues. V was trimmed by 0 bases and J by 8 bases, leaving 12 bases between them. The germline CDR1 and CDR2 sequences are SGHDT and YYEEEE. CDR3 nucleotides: TGTGCCAGCAGCTTGGCCGTCGGGAGTTATTCACCCCTCCACTTT. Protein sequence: CASSLAVGSYSPLHF.

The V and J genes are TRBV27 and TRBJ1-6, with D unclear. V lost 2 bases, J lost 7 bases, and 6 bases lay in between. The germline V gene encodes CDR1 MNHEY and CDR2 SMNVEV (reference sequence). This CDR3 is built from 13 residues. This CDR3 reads CASSLGFNSPLHF. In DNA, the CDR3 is TGTGCCAGCAGTTTAGGGTTCAATTCACCCCTCCACTTT.

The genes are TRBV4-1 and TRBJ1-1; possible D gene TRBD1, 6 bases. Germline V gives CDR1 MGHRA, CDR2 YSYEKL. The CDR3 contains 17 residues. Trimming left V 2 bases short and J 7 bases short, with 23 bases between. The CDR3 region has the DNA TGCGCCAGCAGCCAAAAGGGCGCGAGGGGGGGAATGGATGAAGCTTTCTTT. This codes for CASSQKGARGGMDEAFF.

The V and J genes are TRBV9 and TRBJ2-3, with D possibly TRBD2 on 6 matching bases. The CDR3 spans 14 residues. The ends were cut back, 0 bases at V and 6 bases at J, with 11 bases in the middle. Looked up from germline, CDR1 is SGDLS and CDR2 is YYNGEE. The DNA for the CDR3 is TGTGCCAGCAGCGTAGGGGGGGTCGGGGATACGCAGTATTTT. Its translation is CASSVGGVGDTQYF.

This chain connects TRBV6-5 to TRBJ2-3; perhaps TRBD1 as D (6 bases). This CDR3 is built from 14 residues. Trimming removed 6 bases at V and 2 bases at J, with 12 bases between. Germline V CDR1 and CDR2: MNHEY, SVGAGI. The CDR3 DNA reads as TGTGCCAGCAGCCTCAGGGGTTCCACAGATACGCAGTATTTT. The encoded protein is CASSLRGSTDTQYF.

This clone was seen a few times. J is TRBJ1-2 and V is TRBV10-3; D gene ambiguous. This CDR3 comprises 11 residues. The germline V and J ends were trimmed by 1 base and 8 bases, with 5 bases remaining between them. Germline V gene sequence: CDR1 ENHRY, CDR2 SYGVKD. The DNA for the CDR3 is TGTGCCATCAGTGAGTTAAGGGGCTACACCTTC. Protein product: CAISELRGYTF.

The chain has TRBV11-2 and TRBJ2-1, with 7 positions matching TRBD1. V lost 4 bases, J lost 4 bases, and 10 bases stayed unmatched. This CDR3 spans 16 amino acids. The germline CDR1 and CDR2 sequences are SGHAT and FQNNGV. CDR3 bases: TGTGCCAGCAGCTCCTCCTCGGGACAGAAATACAATGAGCAGTTCTTC. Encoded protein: CASSSSSGQKYNEQFF. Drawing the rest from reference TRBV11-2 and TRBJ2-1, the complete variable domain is EAGVAQSPRYKIIEKRQSVAFWCNPISGHATLYWYQQILGQGPKLLIQFQNNGVVDDSQLPKDRFSAERLKGVDSTLKIQPAKLEDSAVYLCASSSSSGQKYNEQFFGPGTRLTVL.

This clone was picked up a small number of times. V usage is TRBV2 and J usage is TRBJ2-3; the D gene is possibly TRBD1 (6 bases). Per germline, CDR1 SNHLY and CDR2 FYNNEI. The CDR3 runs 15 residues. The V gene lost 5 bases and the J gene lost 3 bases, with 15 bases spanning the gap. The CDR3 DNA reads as TGTGCCAGCAGTAGGGTCGGACAGAGAACAGATACGCAGTATTTT. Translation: CASSRVGQRTDTQYF.

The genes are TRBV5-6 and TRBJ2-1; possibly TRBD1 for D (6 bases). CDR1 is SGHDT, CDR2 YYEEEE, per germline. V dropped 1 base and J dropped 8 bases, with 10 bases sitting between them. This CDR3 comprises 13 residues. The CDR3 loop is CASSLQGLDEQFF. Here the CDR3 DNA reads TGTGCCAGCAGCTTGCAGGGGTTGGATGAGCAGTTCTTC.

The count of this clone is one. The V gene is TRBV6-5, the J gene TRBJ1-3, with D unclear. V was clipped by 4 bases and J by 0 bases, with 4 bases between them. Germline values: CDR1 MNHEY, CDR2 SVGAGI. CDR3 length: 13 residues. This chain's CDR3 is CASSLNSGNTIYF. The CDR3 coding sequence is TGTGCCAGCAGTTTAAACTCTGGAAACACCATATATTTT.

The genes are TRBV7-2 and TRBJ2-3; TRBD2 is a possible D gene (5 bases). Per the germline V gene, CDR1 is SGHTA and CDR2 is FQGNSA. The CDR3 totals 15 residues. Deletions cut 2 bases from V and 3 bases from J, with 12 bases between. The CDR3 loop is CASSLQRLATDTQYF. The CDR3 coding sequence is TGTGCCAGCAGCTTACAGCGGCTAGCTACAGATACGCAGTATTTT.

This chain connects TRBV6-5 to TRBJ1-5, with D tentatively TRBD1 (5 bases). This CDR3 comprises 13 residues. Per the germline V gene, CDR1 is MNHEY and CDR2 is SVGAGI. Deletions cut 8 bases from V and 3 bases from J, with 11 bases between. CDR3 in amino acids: CASQGHVNQPQHF. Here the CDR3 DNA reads TGTGCCAGCCAAGGACACGTCAATCAGCCCCAGCATTTT.

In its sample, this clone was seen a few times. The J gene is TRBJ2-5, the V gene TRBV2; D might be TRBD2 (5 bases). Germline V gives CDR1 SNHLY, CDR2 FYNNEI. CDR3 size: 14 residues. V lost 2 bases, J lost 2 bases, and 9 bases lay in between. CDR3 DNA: TGTGCCAGCAGTGAATTCACGGGACAAGAGACCCAGTACTTC. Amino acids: CASSEFTGQETQYF.

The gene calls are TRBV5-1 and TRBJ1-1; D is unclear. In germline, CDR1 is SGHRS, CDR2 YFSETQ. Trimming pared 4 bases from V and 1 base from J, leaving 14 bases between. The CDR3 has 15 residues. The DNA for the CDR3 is TGCGCCAGCAGCCCAGTTCTCCGCACGAACACTGAAGCTTTCTTT. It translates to CASSPVLRTNTEAFF.

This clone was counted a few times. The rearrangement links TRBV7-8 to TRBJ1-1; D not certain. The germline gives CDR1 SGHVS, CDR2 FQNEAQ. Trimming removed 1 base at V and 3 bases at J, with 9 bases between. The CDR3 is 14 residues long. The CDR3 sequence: CASSLDWQDTEAFF. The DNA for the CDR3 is TGTGCCAGCAGCTTAGATTGGCAGGACACTGAAGCTTTCTTT.